This T cell receptor (beta chain) appears in the sequencing data of a study of human T cells and chemical hapten exposure. As for time point: pre-sensitization, week 0. Sample treatment: therapeutic diphenylcyclopropenone sensitization with weekly scalp DPC. TCRdb analysed the RACE reads with MiXCR anew, one entry per CDR3 protein. The repertoire includes 350,000 to 400,000 distinct CDR3 sequences, approximately 5.1% of them detected once, and just over 2.5% sits in the top ten. This clonotype occurred many times. Per the germline V gene, CDR1 is SGHVS and CDR2 is FNYEAQ. The CDR3 runs to 13 residues. Between the trimmed V and J ends, which lost 5 bases and 11 bases, there was a span of 15 bases.

This rearrangement joins TRBV7-6 to TRBJ1-4, with D possibly being TRBD1 (5 bases). Source: whole blood, taken in connection with sensitization to the hapten diphenylcyclopropenone (DPC). This clonotype originated in a woman aged 45-60 years with alopecia areata. Some clones in this sample may be carry-over from other donors' samples. The CDR3 DNA is TGTGCCAGCAGCCCACCAGGGCCTCGGAAACTGTTTTTT. Its translation: CASSPPGPRKLFF.